This T cell receptor (beta chain) was sequenced during a study of glioma-infiltrating T cells after dendritic cell vaccination. Study background: Samples are from glioblastoma patients in Phase I and II dendritic cell vaccine trials. Findings and limits, study-wide: Survival was not directly related to TCR clonality in these patients.

Germline assignment: CDR1 MNHEY and CDR2 SMNVEV (reference sequence). Trimming cost V 5 bases and J 1 base, with 11 bases left between them. The CDR3 loop spans 14 amino acids. TCRB CDR3 was amplified from 2 ug genomic DNA or less. Using immunoSEQ multiplex PCR, the repertoire was profiled, and TCRdb retains in-frame clones only, with some absent. The table lists about 49,000 clones, roughly 85% of them singletons, with roughly 11% in the top ten. Isocitrate dehydrogenase mutation was absent in all glioblastoma patients. In regard to this clone: As yet, its antigen is unknown.

J is TRBJ1-1 and V is TRBV27; D remains ambiguous. This receptor was identified in a human donor with glioblastoma. The sequences come from blood, collected before dendritic cell vaccination. The CDR3 spells CASSLQEQNTEAFF. In DNA, the CDR3 is TGTGCCAGCAGTCTTCAGGAACAGAACACTGAAGCTTTCTTT.